This is a list of T cell receptor beta chains from one sample in a study of CD8 T cells in Susac syndrome. TCRdb called the immunoSEQ multiplex PCR reads again in MiXCR, with one record for every CDR3 protein. In the table there are 170,000 or so distinct CDR3 sequences, roughly 95% of which are singletons. The sequenced sample consisted of CD4+ T cells from PBMCs. These receptors were obtained from a human donor with Susac syndrome. Both conserved end residues are part of each CDR3. D genes are given only for firm matches. Where a row states a size, it is once, few, many or the class of an expanded clone; other rows omit it.

TRBJ1-2	NA	TRBV30	NA	CAWTPGGRVYTF	TGTGCCTGGACCCCCGGGGGCCGAGTCTACACCTTC
TRBJ2-5	TRBD2	TRBV29-1	NA	CSTSRGGRETQYF	TGCAGCACCTCCCGGGGGGGTCGGGAGACCCAGTACTTC
TRBJ2-3	TRBD2	TRBV4-1	once	CASSQARLADNTDTQYF	TGCGCCAGCAGCCAAGCTCGACTAGCGGACAACACAGATACGCAGTATTTT
TRBJ2-5	NA	TRBV29-1	NA	CSVAGHSQETQYF	TGCAGCGTGGCGGGACATTCACAAGAGACCCAGTACTTC
TRBJ2-2	TRBD1	TRBV29-1	once	CSSRTGTNTGELFF	TGCAGCTCACGGACAGGGACGAACACCGGGGAGCTGTTTTTT
TRBJ2-5	NA	TRBV5-1	NA	CASRWGTGGQETQYF	TGCGCCAGCAGATGGGGAACTGGCGGGCAAGAGACCCAGTACTTC
TRBJ2-1	NA	TRBV20-1	NA	CSARDEPEQFF	TGCAGTGCTAGAGATGAGCCTGAGCAGTTCTTC
TRBJ1-2	NA	TRBV24-1	NA	CATSDLRDGYTF	TGTGCCACCAGTGATCTCAGGGACGGCTACACCTTC
TRBJ2-5	NA	TRBV7-9	NA	CASSLMLTVQETQYF	TGTGCCAGCAGCTTAATGTTGACAGTTCAAGAGACCCAGTACTTC
TRBJ2-3	NA	TRBV4-3	few	CASSQGLATTDTQYF	TGCGCCAGCAGCCAAGGGCTAGCGACCACAGATACGCAGTATTTT
TRBJ1-5	NA	TRBV2	once	CASSAMGGGTQPQHF	TGTGCCAGCAGCGCTATGGGGGGTGGCACTCAGCCCCAGCATTTT
TRBJ2-3	NA	TRBV30	NA	CAWSVTGRAQYF	TGTGCCTGGAGTGTAACGGGGAGAGCGCAGTATTTT
TRBJ2-1	NA	TRBV23-1	NA	CASSHWALSQFF	TGCGCCAGCAGTCACTGGGCACTGTCGCAGTTCTTC
TRBJ2-5	TRBD2	TRBV28	NA	CASSLTVAGLETQYF	TGTGCCAGCAGTTTAACGGTAGCGGGATTGGAGACCCAGTACTTC
TRBJ2-3	NA	TRBV12-3/TRBV12-4	NA	CASSLGTLASGTDTQYF	TGTGCCAGCAGTTTGGGGACCCTAGCGTCAGGCACAGATACGCAGTATTTT
TRBJ2-5	TRBD1	TRBV28	NA	CASRWGQPASTQYF	TGTGCCAGCAGATGGGGACAGCCCGCGTCGACCCAGTACTTC
TRBJ2-3	NA	TRBV29-1	NA	CSVGTSRDTQYF	TGCAGCGTCGGGACTTCCCGAGATACGCAGTATTTT
TRBJ1-5	NA	TRBV7-9	NA	CASSFRDQPQHF	TGTGCCAGCAGCTTCCGGGATCAGCCCCAGCATTTT
TRBJ2-4	TRBD2	TRBV20-1	NA	CSASDQREWNIQYF	TGCAGTGCTTCTGATCAGCGGGAGTGGAACATTCAGTACTTC
TRBJ1-1	NA	TRBV12-5	once	CASGPPRAVGNTEAFF	TGTGCTAGTGGTCCGCCCAGGGCCGTGGGGAACACTGAAGCTTTCTTT
TRBJ2-1	NA	TRBV9	NA	CASGGVGDEQFF	TGTGCCAGCGGCGGGGTAGGGGATGAGCAGTTCTTC
TRBJ2-2	NA	TRBV12-3/TRBV12-4	NA	CASSSGLNTGELFF	TGTGCCAGCAGTTCGGGACTTAACACCGGGGAGCTGTTTTTT
TRBJ1-1	NA	TRBV29-1	NA	CSAQTGSAEAFF	TGCAGCGCCCAGACTGGGAGCGCTGAAGCTTTCTTT